The 14 T cell receptor beta chains below all came from one sample that was sequenced in a study of shared clonotypes between healthy human individuals. Assay used: immunoSEQ multiplex PCR; TCRdb lists only in-frame clones, some missing. The sample lists 1.6 million or so clones, roughly 95% occurring once. The sample consisted of naive CD4+ T cells sorted from blood. Stated subset: CD45RA+ positively selected. All receptors derive from a man younger than 45 in good health.

The chain carries TRBV19 and TRBJ2-7, with a weak D call TRBD1 (6 bases). CDR3 length equals 14 residues. V shed 4 bases and J shed 5 bases, with 15 bases lying between them. Germline CDR1 is LNHDA and CDR2 is SQIVND (reference sequence). CDR3 sequence (DNA): TGTGCCAGTAGTAGGACAGTTAGCAGTGACGAGCAGTACTTC. The encoded protein is CASSRTVSSDEQYF.

This clone was recorded only once. This sample also contains other DNA sequences that code for the same CDR3. The chain has TRBV2 and TRBJ2-6; a possible D gene is TRBD1 (6 bases). Germline-derived CDR1 and CDR2 are SNHLY and FYNNEI. The CDR3 has 16 residues. The V end lost 4 bases, the J end lost 1 base, and 11 bases lay between the germline ends. The CDR3 sequence is CASSGLQGSGANVLTF. DNA of the CDR3: TGTGCCAGCAGTGGGCTACAGGGTTCTGGGGCCAACGTCCTGACTTTC.

This sequence joins TRBV6-1 and TRBJ2-4; D unresolved. The CDR3 length is 11 residues. V lost 6 bases, J lost 9 bases, and 9 bases lay in between. Germline CDR1 and CDR2: MNHNS and SASEGT. The CDR3 loop is CASSERAIQYF. The CDR3 DNA reads as TGTGCCAGCAGCGAAAGAGCCATTCAGTACTTC.

V gene TRBV6-5 combines with J gene TRBJ2-7; D is unresolved. In germline, CDR1 is MNHEY, CDR2 SVGAGI. This CDR3 is 13 amino acids long. The V end lost 2 bases, the J end lost 3 bases, and 8 bases lay between the germline ends. The CDR3 protein is CASSYGLDYEQYF. The CDR3 DNA sequence: TGTGCCAGCAGTTACGGTCTCGACTACGAGCAGTACTTC.

This clone came up once. The V and J genes are TRBV27 and TRBJ1-1; no reliable D call. V was trimmed by 3 bases and J by 5 bases, leaving 13 bases between them. Per germline, CDR1 MNHEY and CDR2 SMNVEV (reference sequence). This CDR3 region has 14 residues. The CDR3 nucleotides read TGTGCCAGCAGTTTTATCGCGGGTTTTACTGAAGCTTTCTTT. Translating gives CASSFIAGFTEAFF.

V is TRBV18 and J is TRBJ2-1; 10 bases are a match to TRBD1. V gave up 3 bases and J gave up 7 bases; unmatched junction bases: 12. The CDR3 contains 17 residues. The V gene's germline CDR1 is KGHSH and CDR2 LQKENI. The CDR3: CASSPWEWTGGLNEQFF. The CDR3 region has the DNA TGTGCCAGCTCACCCTGGGAGTGGACAGGGGGGTTGAATGAGCAGTTCTTC.

The chain employs TRBV20-1 and TRBJ1-2; the D is unclear. The CDR3 sequence is 11 residues long. With 3 bases removed from V and 6 bases from J, the gap between germline ends came to 8 bases. From germline, CDR1 is DFQATT and CDR2 SNEGSKA (reference sequence). CDR3 nucleotide sequence: TGCAGTGCTAGTATCCCCGATGGCTACACCTTC. This encodes CSASIPDGYTF.

CDR3 DNA: TGTGCCACCAGCAGTCCGGGACAGAACTACGAGCAGTACTTC. Its translation: CATSSPGQNYEQYF. The chain joins TRBV15 to TRBJ2-7, with 7 bases matching TRBD1. Germline V gene data show CDR1 as LNHNV and CDR2 as YYDKDF (reference sequence). Losses at the gene ends were 3 bases for V and 3 bases for J; bases not matched to a gene: 5. There are 14 residues in the CDR3.

The chain employs TRBV11-2 and TRBJ1-5; D is unclear. V gave up 1 base and J gave up 8 bases, with 15 bases separating them. Germline lookup yields CDR1 SGHAT and CDR2 FQNNGV. This CDR3 has 15 residues. This CDR3 is CASSLVGIGKEPQHF. The DNA of the CDR3 is TGTGCCAGCAGCTTAGTTGGGATAGGGAAGGAGCCCCAGCATTTT.

As for this clone: Other DNA sequences in the same sample also yield this CDR3. The gene calls are TRBV7-9 and TRBJ1-1; no clear D gene. This CDR3 comprises 14 residues. V lost 0 bases, J lost 1 base, and 6 bases lay in between. Germline-derived CDR1 and CDR2 are SEHNR and FQNEAQ (reference sequence). The CDR3 coding sequence is TGTGCCAGCAGCTTAGCGCGTGAGAACACTGAAGCTTTCTTT. This encodes CASSLARENTEAFF. Based on the CDR3 plus reference TRBV7-9 and TRBJ1-1, the full variable domain is DTGVSQNPRHKITKRGQNVTFRCDPISEHNRLYWYRQTLGQGPEFLTYFQNEAQLEKSRLLSDRFSAERPKGSFSTLEIQRTEQGDSAMYLCASSLARENTEAFFGQGTRLTVV.

The rearrangement links TRBV6-1 to TRBJ2-2; D call uncertain. The V gene's germline CDR1 is MNHNS and CDR2 SASEGT. The length of the CDR3 is 12 residues. Trimming removed 10 bases from V and 7 bases from J, with 13 bases in between. Written as DNA, the CDR3 is TGTGCCACCTTCCGATACGGCGGGGAGCTGTTTTTT. It encodes CATFRYGGELFF.

V usage is TRBV6-1 and J usage is TRBJ1-5, with a tentative D call TRBD1 (6 bases). Trimming pared 7 bases from V and 6 bases from J, leaving 16 bases between. The CDR3 is 14 amino acids. From germline, CDR1 is MNHNS and CDR2 SASEGT. DNA for the CDR3: TGTGCCAGCACTTTGGACAGAGTTGTTCAGCCCCAGCATTTT. It translates to CASTLDRVVQPQHF.

The chain couples TRBV6-5 to TRBJ2-7; D gene uncertain. Trimming shortened V by 4 bases and J by 4 bases, and 11 bases separated the two germline ends. Germline V gene sequence: CDR1 MNHEY, CDR2 SVGAGI. This CDR3 contains 13 residues. CDR3 in DNA: TGTGCCAGCAGTTCCCCCGACGTATACGAGCAGTACTTC. Residues: CASSSPDVYEQYF.

The V and J genes are TRBV11-2 and TRBJ2-1; 10 bases map to TRBD1. The ends lost 5 bases at V and 0 bases at J; junction bases unmatched: 4. This CDR3 spans 16 amino acids. Germline-derived CDR1 and CDR2 are SGHAT and FQNNGV. This CDR3 reads CASSMTGGSSYNEQFF. The CDR3 DNA reads as TGTGCCAGCAGCATGACAGGGGGCAGCTCCTACAATGAGCAGTTCTTC.